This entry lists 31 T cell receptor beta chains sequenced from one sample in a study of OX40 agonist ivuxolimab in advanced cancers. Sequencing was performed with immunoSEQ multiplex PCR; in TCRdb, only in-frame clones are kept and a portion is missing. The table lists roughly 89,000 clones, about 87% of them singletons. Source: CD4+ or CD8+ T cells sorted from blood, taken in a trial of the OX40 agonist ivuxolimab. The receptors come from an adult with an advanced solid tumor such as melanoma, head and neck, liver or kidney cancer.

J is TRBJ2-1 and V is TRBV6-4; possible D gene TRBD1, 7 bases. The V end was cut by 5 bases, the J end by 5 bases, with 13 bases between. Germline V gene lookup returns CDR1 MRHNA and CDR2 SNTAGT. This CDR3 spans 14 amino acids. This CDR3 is CASSTGGQNNEQFF. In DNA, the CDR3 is TGTGCCAGCAGTACCGGGGGACAGAACAATGAGCAGTTCTTC.

Written as DNA, the CDR3 is TGTGCCAGCAGTGAAGGGACAGGGGTTGGGAACGAGCAGTACTTC. Translated, it gives CASSEGTGVGNEQYF. This chain connects TRBV2 to TRBJ2-7, with 9 bases identical to TRBD1. Trimming at V came to 1 base and at J to 5 bases, leaving 6 bases not matched to a gene. Germline-derived CDR1 and CDR2 are SNHLY and FYNNEI. This CDR3 has 15 residues. The full variable domain, its missing parts supplied by reference TRBV2 and TRBJ2-7, is EPEVTQTPSHQVTQMGQEVILRCVPISNHLYFYWYRQILGQKVEFLVSFYNNEISEKSEIFDDQFSVERPDGSNFTLKIRSTKLEDSAMYFCASSEGTGVGNEQYFGPGTRLTVT.

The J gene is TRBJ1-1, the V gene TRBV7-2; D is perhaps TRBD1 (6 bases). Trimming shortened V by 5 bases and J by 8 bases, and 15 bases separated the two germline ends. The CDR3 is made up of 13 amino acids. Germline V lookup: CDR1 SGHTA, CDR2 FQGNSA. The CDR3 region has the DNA TGTGCCAGCAGCCGACAGAGGGGGGACGAAGCTTTCTTT. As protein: CASSRQRGDEAFF.

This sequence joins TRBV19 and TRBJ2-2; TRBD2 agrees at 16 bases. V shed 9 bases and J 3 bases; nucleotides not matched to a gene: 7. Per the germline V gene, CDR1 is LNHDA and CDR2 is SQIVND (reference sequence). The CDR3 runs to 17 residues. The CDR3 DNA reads TGTGCCAGCGTGACCGGGACTAGCGGGGGGGACACCGGGGAGCTGTTTTTT. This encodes CASVTGTSGGDTGELFF. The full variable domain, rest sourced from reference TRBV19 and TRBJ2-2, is DGGITQSPKYLFRKEGQNVTLSCEQNLNHDAMYWYRQDPGQGLRLIYYSQIVNDFQKGDIAEGYSVSREKKESFPLTVTSAQKNPTAFYLCASVTGTSGGDTGELFFGEGSRLTVL.

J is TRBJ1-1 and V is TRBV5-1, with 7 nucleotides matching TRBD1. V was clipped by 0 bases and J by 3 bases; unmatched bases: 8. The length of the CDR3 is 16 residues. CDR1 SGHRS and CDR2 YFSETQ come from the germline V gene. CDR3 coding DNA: TGCGCCAGCAGCTTGGTTCCGGGGCAGGGGGACACTGAAGCTTTCTTT. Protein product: CASSLVPGQGDTEAFF.

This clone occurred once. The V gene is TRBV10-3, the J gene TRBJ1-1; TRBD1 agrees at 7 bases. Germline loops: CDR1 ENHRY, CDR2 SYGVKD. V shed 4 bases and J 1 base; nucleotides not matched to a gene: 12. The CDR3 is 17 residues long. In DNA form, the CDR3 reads TGTGCCATCAGTGGAGGTATCGGACAGGTGGGGAACACTGAAGCTTTCTTT. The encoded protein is CAISGGIGQVGNTEAFF.

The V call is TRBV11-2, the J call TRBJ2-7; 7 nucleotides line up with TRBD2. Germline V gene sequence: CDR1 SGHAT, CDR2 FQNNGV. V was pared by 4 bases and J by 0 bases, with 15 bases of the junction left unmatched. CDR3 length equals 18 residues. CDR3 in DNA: TGTGCCAGCAGCTCCGCGCTCCCCCGAGCGGGAAGCTCCTACGAGCAGTACTTC. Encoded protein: CASSSALPRAGSSYEQYF.

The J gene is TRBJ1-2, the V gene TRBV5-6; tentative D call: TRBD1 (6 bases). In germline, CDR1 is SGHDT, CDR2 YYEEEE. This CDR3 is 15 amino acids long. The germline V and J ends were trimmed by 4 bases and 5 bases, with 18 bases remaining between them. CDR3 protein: CASSDISGQRYGYTF. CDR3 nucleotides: TGTGCCAGCAGCGATATATCGGGACAACGGTATGGCTACACCTTC.

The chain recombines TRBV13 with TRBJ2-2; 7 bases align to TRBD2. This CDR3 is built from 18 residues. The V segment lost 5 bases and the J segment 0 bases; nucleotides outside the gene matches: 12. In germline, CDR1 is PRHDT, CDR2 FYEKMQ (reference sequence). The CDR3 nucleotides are TGTGCCAGCAGCCTTGAGCGGGACCCCCCTCCGAACACCGGGGAGCTGTTTTTT. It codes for CASSLERDPPPNTGELFF.

CDR3 residues: CSVAEIREEKLFF. The CDR3 DNA follows: TGCAGCGTTGCAGAAATCCGGGAGGAAAAACTGTTTTTT. V and J are TRBV29-1 and TRBJ1-4; no clear D gene. Trimming took 4 bases from V and 8 from J, leaving 14 bases between them. CDR1 and CDR2 from the germline V gene are SQVTM and ANQGSEA. The CDR3 consists of 13 residues. The full variable domain, rest sourced from reference TRBV29-1 and TRBJ1-4, is SAVISQKPSRDICQRGTSLTIQCQVDSQVTMMFWYRQQPGQSLTLIATANQGSEATYESGFVIDKFPISRPNLTFSTLTVSNMSPEDSSIYLCSVAEIREEKLFFGSGTQLSVL.

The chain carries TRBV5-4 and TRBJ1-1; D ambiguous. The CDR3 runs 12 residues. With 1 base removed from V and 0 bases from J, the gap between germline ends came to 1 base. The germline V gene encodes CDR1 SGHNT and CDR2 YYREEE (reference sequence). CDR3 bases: TGTGCCAGCAGCTTGTTGAACACTGAAGCTTTCTTT. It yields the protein CASSLLNTEAFF. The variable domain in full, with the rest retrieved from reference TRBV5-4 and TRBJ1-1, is ETGVTQSPTHLIKTRGQQVTLRCSSQSGHNTVSWYQQALGQGPQFIFQYYREEENGRGNFPPRFSGLQFPNYSSELNVNALELDDSALYLCASSLLNTEAFFGQGTRLTVV.

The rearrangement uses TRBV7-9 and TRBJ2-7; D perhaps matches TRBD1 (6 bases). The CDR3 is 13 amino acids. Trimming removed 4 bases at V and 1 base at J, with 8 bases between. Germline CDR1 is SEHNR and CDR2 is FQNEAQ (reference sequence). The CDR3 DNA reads TGTGCCAGCAGCTCACAGGGATCCTACGAGCAGTACTTC. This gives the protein CASSSQGSYEQYF. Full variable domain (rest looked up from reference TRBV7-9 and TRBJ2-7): DTGVSQNPRHKITKRGQNVTFRCDPISEHNRLYWYRQTLGQGPEFLTYFQNEAQLEKSRLLSDRFSAERPKGSFSTLEIQRTEQGDSAMYLCASSSQGSYEQYFGPGTRLTVT.

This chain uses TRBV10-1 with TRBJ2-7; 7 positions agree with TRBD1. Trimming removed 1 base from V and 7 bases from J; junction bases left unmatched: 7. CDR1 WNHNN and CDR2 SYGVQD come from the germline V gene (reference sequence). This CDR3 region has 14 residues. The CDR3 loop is CASSELATGWEQYF. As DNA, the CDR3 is TGCGCCAGCAGTGAGTTGGCGACAGGGTGGGAGCAGTACTTC.

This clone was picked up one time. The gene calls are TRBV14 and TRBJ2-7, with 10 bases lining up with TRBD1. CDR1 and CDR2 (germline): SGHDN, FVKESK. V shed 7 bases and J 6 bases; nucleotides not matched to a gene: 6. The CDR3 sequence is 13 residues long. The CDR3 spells CASNPTGGSEQYF. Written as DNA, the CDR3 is TGTGCCAGCAACCCGACAGGGGGCTCCGAGCAGTACTTC.

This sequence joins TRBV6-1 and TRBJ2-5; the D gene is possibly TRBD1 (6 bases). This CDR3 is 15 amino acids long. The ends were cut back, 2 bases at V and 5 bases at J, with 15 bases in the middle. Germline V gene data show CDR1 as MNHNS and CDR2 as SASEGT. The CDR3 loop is CASSEQPGRGETQYF. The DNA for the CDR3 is TGTGCCAGCAGTGAACAACCGGGAAGGGGGGAGACCCAGTACTTC.

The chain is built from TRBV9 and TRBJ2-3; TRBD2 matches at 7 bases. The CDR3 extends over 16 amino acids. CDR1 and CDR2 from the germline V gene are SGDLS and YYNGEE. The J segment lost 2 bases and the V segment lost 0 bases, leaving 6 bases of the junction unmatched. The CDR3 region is CASSVGASGTTDTQYF. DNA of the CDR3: TGTGCCAGCAGCGTAGGGGCTAGCGGCACCACAGATACGCAGTATTTT. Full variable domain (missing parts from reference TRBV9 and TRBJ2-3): DSGVTQTPKHLITATGQRVTLRCSPRSGDLSVYWYQQSLDQGLQFLIQYYNGEERAKGNILERFSAQQFPDLHSELNLSSLELGDSALYFCASSVGASGTTDTQYFGPGTRLTVL.

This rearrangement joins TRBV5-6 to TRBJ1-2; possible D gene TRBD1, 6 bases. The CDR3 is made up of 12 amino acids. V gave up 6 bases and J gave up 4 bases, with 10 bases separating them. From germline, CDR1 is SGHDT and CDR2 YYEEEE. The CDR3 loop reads CASTRTVYGYTF. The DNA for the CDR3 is TGTGCCAGCACCAGGACAGTCTATGGCTACACCTTC. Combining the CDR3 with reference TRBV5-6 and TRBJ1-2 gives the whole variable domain DAGVTQSPTHLIKTRGQQVTLRCSPKSGHDTVSWYQQALGQGPQFIFQYYEEEERQRGNFPDRFSGHQFPNYSSELNVNALLLGDSALYLCASTRTVYGYTFGSGTRLTVV.

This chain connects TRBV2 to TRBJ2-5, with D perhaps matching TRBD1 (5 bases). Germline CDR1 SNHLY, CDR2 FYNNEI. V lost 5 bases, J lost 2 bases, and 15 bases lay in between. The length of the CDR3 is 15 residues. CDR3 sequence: CASSRGGVRQETQYF. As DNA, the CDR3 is TGTGCCAGCAGTAGGGGTGGGGTAAGACAAGAGACCCAGTACTTC.

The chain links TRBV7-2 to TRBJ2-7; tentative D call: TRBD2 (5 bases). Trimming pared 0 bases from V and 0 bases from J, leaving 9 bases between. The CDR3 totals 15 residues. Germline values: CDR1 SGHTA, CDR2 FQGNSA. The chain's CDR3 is CASSLAAGNSYEQYF. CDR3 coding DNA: TGTGCCAGCAGCTTAGCGGCCGGGAACTCCTACGAGCAGTACTTC.

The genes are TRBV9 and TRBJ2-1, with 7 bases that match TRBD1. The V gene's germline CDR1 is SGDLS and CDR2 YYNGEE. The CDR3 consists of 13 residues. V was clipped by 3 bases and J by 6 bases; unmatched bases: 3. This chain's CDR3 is CASSEGQSNEQFF. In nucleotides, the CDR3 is TGTGCCAGCAGCGAGGGACAGTCCAATGAGCAGTTCTTC.

CDR3 in amino acids: CASSPRAAANTIYF. CDR3 bases: TGTGCCAGCAGCCCCCGGGCAGCGGCAAACACCATATATTTT. V is TRBV7-9 and J is TRBJ1-3; D gene uncertain. V was pared by 5 bases and J by 6 bases, with 14 bases between. CDR1 and CDR2 from the germline V gene are SEHNR and FQNEAQ (reference sequence). The CDR3 has 14 residues.

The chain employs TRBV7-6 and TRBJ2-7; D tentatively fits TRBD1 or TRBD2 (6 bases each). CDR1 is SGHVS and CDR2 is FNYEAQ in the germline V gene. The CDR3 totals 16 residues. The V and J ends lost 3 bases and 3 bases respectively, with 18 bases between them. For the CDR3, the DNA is TGTGCCAGCAGCTTGGGGGCCGGGGGTTCCCGCTACGAGCAGTACTTC. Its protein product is CASSLGAGGSRYEQYF.

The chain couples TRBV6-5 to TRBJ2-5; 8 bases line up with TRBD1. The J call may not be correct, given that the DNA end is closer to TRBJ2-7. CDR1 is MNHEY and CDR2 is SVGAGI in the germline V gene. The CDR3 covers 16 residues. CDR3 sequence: CASSYYSSGGPYEQYF. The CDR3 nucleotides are TGTGCCAGCAGTTACTACTCCTCAGGGGGCCCCTACGAGCAGTACTTC.

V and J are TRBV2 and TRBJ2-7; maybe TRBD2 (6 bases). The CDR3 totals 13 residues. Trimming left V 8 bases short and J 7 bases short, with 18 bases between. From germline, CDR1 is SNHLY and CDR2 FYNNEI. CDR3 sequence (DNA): TGTGCCAGCCGGACTATCCCAGAGGGAGAGCAGTACTTC. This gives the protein CASRTIPEGEQYF.

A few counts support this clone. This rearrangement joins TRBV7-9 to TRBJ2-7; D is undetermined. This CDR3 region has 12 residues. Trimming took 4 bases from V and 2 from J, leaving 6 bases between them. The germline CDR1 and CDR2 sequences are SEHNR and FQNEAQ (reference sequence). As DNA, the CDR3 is TGTGCCAGCAGCTCACCAACCTACGAGCAGTACTTC. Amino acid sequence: CASSSPTYEQYF.

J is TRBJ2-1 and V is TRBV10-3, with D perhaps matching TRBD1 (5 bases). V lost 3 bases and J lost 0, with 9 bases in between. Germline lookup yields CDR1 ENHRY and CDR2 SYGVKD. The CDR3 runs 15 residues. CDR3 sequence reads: CAISDSQGSYNEQFF. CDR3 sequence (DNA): TGTGCCATCAGTGACTCGCAGGGCTCCTACAATGAGCAGTTCTTC.

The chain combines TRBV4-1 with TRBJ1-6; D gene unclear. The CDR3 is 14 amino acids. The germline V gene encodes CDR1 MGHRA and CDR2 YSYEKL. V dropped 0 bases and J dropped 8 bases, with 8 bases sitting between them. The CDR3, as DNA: TGCGCCAGCAGCCAAGAGAGGGCTGATTCACCCCTCCACTTT. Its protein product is CASSQERADSPLHF.

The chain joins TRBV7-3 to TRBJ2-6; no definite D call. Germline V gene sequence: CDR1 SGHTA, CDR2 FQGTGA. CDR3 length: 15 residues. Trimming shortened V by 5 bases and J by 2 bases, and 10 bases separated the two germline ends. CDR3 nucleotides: TGTGCCAGCAGCCCCGCCCCGGCTGGGGCCAACGTCCTGACTTTC. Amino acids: CASSPAPAGANVLTF.

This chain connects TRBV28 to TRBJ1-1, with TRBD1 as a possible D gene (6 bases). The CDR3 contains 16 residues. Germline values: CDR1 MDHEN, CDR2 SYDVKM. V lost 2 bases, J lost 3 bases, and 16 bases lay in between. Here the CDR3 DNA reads TGTGCCAGCAGTTTAAGTTTGGGGGGCGCGTACACTGAAGCTTTCTTT. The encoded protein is CASSLSLGGAYTEAFF.

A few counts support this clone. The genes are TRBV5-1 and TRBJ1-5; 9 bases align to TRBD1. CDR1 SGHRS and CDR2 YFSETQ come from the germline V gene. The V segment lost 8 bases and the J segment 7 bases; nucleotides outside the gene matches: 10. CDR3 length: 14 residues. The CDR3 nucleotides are TGCGCCAGACTACAGGGGGCTCTGGGACAGCCCCAGCATTTT. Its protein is CARLQGALGQPQHF.

The CDR3 sequence is CASSAGTDYEKLFF. DNA of the CDR3: TGTGCCAGCAGCGCCGGGACGGACTATGAAAAACTGTTTTTT. V is TRBV7-9 and J is TRBJ1-4; D is perhaps TRBD1 (5 bases). The length of the CDR3 is 14 residues. The germline gives CDR1 SEHNR, CDR2 FQNEAQ (reference sequence). V was shortened by 5 bases and J by 6 bases, with 13 bases between the two germline ends.